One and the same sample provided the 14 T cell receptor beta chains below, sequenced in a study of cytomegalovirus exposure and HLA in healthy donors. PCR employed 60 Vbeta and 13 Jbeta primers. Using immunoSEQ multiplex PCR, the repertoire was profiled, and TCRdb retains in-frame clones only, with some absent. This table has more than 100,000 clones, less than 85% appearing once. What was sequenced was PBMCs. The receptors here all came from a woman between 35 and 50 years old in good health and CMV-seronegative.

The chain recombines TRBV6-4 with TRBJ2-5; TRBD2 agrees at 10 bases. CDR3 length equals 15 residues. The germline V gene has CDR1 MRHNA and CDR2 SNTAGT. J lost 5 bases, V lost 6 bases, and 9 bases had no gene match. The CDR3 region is CASSPEAGGPETQYF. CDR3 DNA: TGTGCCAGCAGCCCAGAAGCGGGGGGGCCGGAGACCCAGTACTTC.

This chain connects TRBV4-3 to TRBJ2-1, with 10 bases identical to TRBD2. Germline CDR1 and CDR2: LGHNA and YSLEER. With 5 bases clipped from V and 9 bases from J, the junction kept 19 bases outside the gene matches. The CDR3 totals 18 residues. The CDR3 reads CASSLDNSGSSGGSEQFF. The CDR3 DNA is TGCGCCAGCAGCTTAGACAACTCAGGTAGTAGCGGGGGGAGTGAGCAGTTCTTC.

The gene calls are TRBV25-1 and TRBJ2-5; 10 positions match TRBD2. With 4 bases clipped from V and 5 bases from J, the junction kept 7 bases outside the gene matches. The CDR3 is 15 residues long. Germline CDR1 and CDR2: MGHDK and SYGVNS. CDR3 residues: CASSVAGGPKETQYF. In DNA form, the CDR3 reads TGTGCCAGCAGTGTAGCGGGGGGCCCGAAGGAGACCCAGTACTTC. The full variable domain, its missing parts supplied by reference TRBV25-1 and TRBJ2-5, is EADIYQTPRYLVIGTGKKITLECSQTMGHDKMYWYQQDPGMELHLIHYSYGVNSTEKGDLSSESTVSRIRTEHFPLTLESARPSHTSQYLCASSVAGGPKETQYFGPGTRLLVL.

The CDR3 DNA follows: TGTGCCAGCAGTGAAGTCTCGACAGGGATAAACTATGGCTACACCTTC. Its protein product is CASSEVSTGINYGYTF. The chain is built from TRBV6-1 and TRBJ1-2; 7 nucleotides align to TRBD1. Germline V lookup: CDR1 MNHNS, CDR2 SASEGT. Losses at the gene ends were 1 base for V and 2 bases for J; bases not matched to a gene: 7. This CDR3 is 16 amino acids long.

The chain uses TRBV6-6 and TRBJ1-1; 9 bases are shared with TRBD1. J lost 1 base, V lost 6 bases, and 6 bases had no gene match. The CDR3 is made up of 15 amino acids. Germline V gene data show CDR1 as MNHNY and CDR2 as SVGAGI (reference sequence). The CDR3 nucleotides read TGTGCCAGCAGCTATCCGGGACAGGGGAACACTGAAGCTTTCTTT. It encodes CASSYPGQGNTEAFF.

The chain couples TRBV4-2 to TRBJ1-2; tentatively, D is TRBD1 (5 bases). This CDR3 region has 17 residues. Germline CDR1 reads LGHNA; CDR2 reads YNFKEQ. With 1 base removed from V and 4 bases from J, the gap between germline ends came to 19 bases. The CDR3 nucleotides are TGTGCCAGCAGCCAAGTCGACGCGGGAGGGGAGGGCTATGGCTACACCTTC. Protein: CASSQVDAGGEGYGYTF.

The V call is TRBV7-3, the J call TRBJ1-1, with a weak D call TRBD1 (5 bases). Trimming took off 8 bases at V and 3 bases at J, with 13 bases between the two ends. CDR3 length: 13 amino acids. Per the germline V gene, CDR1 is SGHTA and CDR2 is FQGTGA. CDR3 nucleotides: TGTGCCAGCTCGAAAGGGGCCGACACTGAAGCTTTCTTT. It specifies CASSKGADTEAFF.

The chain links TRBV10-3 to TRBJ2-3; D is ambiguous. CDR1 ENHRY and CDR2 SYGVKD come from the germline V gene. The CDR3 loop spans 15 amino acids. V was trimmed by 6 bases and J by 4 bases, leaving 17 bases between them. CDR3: CAIRRDKTAADTQYF. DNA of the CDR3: TGTGCCATCAGGCGCGACAAAACAGCTGCAGATACGCAGTATTTT.

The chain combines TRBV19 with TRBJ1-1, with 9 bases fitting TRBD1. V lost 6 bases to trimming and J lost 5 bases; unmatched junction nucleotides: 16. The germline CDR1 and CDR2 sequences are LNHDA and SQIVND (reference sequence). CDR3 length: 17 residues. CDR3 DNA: TGTGCCAGTAGCCATCGACAGGGGGGACCCTCGGGAACTGAAGCTTTCTTT. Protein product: CASSHRQGGPSGTEAFF.

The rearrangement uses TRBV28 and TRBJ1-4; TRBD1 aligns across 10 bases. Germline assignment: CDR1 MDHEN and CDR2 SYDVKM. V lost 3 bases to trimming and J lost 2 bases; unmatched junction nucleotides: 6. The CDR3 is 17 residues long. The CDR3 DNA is TGTGCCAGCAGTTTGGATCCGGGACAGGGGACTAATGAAAAACTGTTTTTT. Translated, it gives CASSLDPGQGTNEKLFF.

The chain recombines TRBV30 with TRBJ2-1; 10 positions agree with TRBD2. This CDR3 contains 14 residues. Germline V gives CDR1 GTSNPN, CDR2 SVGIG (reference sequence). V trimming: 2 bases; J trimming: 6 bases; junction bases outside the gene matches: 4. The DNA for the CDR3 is TGTGCCTGGAGTCTAGCGGGAGTGCGCAATGAGCAGTTCTTC. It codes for CAWSLAGVRNEQFF.

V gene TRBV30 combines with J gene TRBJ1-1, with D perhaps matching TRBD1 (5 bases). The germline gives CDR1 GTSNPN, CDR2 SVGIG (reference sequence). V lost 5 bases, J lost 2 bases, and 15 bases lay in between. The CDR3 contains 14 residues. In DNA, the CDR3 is TGTGCCTGGGGAGACAGATTGGGTAACACTGAAGCTTTCTTT. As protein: CAWGDRLGNTEAFF.

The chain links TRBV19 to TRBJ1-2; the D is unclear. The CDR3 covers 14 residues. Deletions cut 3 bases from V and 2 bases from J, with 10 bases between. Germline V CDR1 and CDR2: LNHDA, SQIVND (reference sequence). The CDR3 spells CASSINQNNYGYTF. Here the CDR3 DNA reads TGTGCCAGTAGTATCAACCAGAACAACTATGGCTACACCTTC.

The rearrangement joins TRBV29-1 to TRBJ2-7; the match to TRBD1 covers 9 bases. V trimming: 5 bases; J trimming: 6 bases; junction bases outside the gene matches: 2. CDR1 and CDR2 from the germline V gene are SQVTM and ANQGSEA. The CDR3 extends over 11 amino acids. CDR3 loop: CSVTGGAEQYF. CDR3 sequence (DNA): TGCAGCGTTACAGGGGGCGCCGAGCAGTACTTC.